This entry describes one T cell receptor beta chain. Its antigen is undetermined. The CDR3 totals 18 residues. The V gene lost 5 bases and the J gene lost 1 base, with 19 bases spanning the gap. Per the germline V gene, CDR1 is KGHDR and CDR2 is SFDVKD. This record comes from a study of vaccination effects on CD4 cells after COVID-19. Study background: The study sampled a couple of convalescent patients 16 days and one week before vaccination.

Antigen-specific CD4+ T cells were first expanded with viral peptide pools by the ViraFEST assay and only then sequenced. The culture ran for about 11 days, and then CD4+ T cells were isolated. A positive SARS-CoV-2 PCR test fell between March and December 2020. Measured with immunoSEQ multiplex PCR; TCRdb has only the in-frame clones, and not every one. Of about 70,000 clones listed, around 72% are singletons. Study-wide results and caveats: In the late period after vaccination, infection- and vaccine-induced clones contracted markedly.

This chain links TRBV24-1 with TRBJ2-2; possibly TRBD1 for D (5 bases). The specimen was CD4+ T cells from PBMCs cultured with HIV peptides, collected before COVID-19 vaccination. Indicated subset: HIV-1 Nef peptide pool negative control/reference culture. The TCR comes from a human donor who had a prior SARS-CoV-2 infection. The CDR3 spells CATSGSLGRAQNTGELFF. The CDR3 DNA reads TGTGCCACCAGTGGATCGTTGGGCAGGGCACAGAACACCGGGGAGCTGTTTTTT.